These 23 T cell receptor beta chains came from one sample sequenced in a study of blood T cell repertoires in COVID-19. Assay: immunoSEQ multiplex PCR; the TCRdb copy retains only in-frame clones and omits some. This table holds some 250,000 clones, around 82% found once. Specimen: peripheral blood. The receptors derive from an elderly man with acute or convalescent COVID-19.

V gene TRBV7-2 combines with J gene TRBJ1-2; tentatively, D is TRBD1 (6 bases). CDR1 is SGHTA, CDR2 FQGNSA, per germline. The V end was cut by 1 base, the J end by 4 bases, with 7 bases between. CDR3 size: 13 residues. CDR3 protein: CASSLEQGYGYTF. The CDR3 nucleotides are TGTGCCAGCAGCTTAGAACAGGGCTATGGCTACACCTTC.

The chain employs TRBV28 and TRBJ2-1; no reliable D call. V was clipped by 5 bases and J by 5 bases, with 13 bases between them. The CDR3 length is 14 residues. The V gene's germline CDR1 is MDHEN and CDR2 SYDVKM. The CDR3 reads CASSPPLEHNEQFF. The CDR3, as DNA: TGTGCCAGCAGTCCGCCATTGGAGCACAATGAGCAGTTCTTC.

This clone turned up a few times. The rearrangement uses TRBV6-5 and TRBJ2-1, with unresolved D. Germline CDR1 MNHEY, CDR2 SVGAGI. V lost 6 bases, J lost 4 bases, and 10 bases lay in between. The CDR3 loop spans 13 amino acids. In DNA, the CDR3 is TGTGCCAGCAGCCGACTGGAGTACAATGAGCAGTTCTTC. Its translation is CASSRLEYNEQFF.

The gene calls are TRBV2 and TRBJ2-1; 12 bases are a match to TRBD1. The V segment lost 8 bases and the J segment 9 bases; nucleotides outside the gene matches: 11. The CDR3 sequence is 15 residues long. Germline CDR1 and CDR2: SNHLY and FYNNEI. CDR3 sequence: CASSKGDRGPAEQFF. CDR3 DNA sequence: TGTGCCAGCTCAAAAGGGGACAGGGGGCCCGCTGAGCAGTTCTTC.

This chain joins TRBV5-1 and TRBJ2-2, with 8 bases fitting TRBD1. The CDR3 covers 16 residues. V lost 3 bases, J lost 1 base, and 5 bases stayed unmatched. Germline V lookup: CDR1 SGHRS, CDR2 YFSETQ. The CDR3 DNA reads TGCGCCAGCAGCTCACCGGGACAGGAGAACACCGGGGAGCTGTTTTTT. This sequence encodes CASSSPGQENTGELFF. The full variable domain, its missing parts supplied by reference TRBV5-1 and TRBJ2-2, is KAGVTQTPRYLIKTRGQQVTLSCSPISGHRSVSWYQQTPGQGLQFLFEYFSETQRNKGNFPGRFSGRQFSNSRSEMNVSTLELGDSALYLCASSSPGQENTGELFFGEGSRLTVL.

The V call is TRBV19, the J call TRBJ1-2, with D unclear. The V and J ends lost 1 base and 3 bases respectively, with 9 bases between them. Germline values: CDR1 LNHDA, CDR2 SQIVND (reference sequence). The CDR3 loop spans 14 amino acids. CDR3 sequence: CASSIVGGDYGYTF. CDR3 nucleotides: TGTGCCAGTAGTATAGTGGGAGGAGACTATGGCTACACCTTC.

DNA for the CDR3: TGCAGTGCTACTGAGACAGGGGGAAATAACTATGGCTACACCTTC. Its translation is CSATETGGNNYGYTF. This chain uses TRBV20-1 with TRBJ1-2; the match to TRBD1 covers 9 bases. V dropped 4 bases and J dropped 1; count of bases not matched to a gene: 7. Germline V gene sequence: CDR1 DFQATT, CDR2 SNEGSKA (reference sequence). This CDR3 region has 15 residues.

The chain carries TRBV19 and TRBJ1-1; TRBD1 matches 8 bases. The germline V gene has CDR1 LNHDA and CDR2 SQIVND (reference sequence). The CDR3 sequence is 17 residues long. Trimming at V came to 5 bases and at J to 4 bases, leaving 15 bases not matched to a gene. Written as DNA, the CDR3 is TGTGCCAGTAGTCGAACAGGGGGAGGGTATGCCGGCACTGAAGCTTTCTTT. It translates to CASSRTGGGYAGTEAFF.

V gene TRBV19 combines with J gene TRBJ2-1; 9 bases are a match to TRBD2. The CDR3 extends over 14 amino acids. Looked up from germline, CDR1 is LNHDA and CDR2 is SQIVND (reference sequence). After removal of 7 bases from V and 6 bases from J, the junction contained 7 bases not matched to a gene. The CDR3 loop is CASKSSGVSNEQFF. CDR3 DNA: TGTGCCAGTAAATCTAGCGGGGTCTCCAATGAGCAGTTCTTC.

This clone was recorded once. The chain is built from TRBV30 and TRBJ2-1; the D gene is possibly TRBD2 (5 bases). The germline V and J ends were trimmed by 2 bases and 6 bases, with 11 bases remaining between them. Germline-derived CDR1 and CDR2 are GTSNPN and SVGIG (reference sequence). The CDR3 is made up of 13 amino acids. CDR3 sequence: CAWSSTGFNEQFF. Here the CDR3 DNA reads TGTGCCTGGAGTAGTACGGGATTCAATGAGCAGTTCTTC.

V and J are TRBV27 and TRBJ2-7; TRBD2 matches 7 bases. After removal of 5 bases from V and 4 bases from J, the junction contained 17 bases not matched to a gene. From germline, CDR1 is MNHEY and CDR2 SMNVEV (reference sequence). The CDR3 loop spans 17 amino acids. The CDR3 bases are TGTGCCAGCAGTCTCCTTGGGGGAGGGCCAGTCGAATACGAGCAGTACTTC. It codes for CASSLLGGGPVEYEQYF.

The chain recombines TRBV14 with TRBJ1-4; 8 positions agree with TRBD1. Trimming took 2 bases from V and 3 from J; bases not matched to a gene: 5. The CDR3 consists of 16 residues. Germline CDR1 is SGHDN and CDR2 is FVKESK. This chain's CDR3 is CASSQPSGQANEKLFF. CDR3 sequence (DNA): TGTGCCAGCAGCCAACCCTCGGGACAGGCTAATGAAAAACTGTTTTTT.

The chain links TRBV9 to TRBJ1-3; weak D call: TRBD1 (5 bases). CDR1 is SGDLS, CDR2 YYNGEE, per germline. V lost 3 bases and J lost 4, with 11 bases in between. The CDR3 consists of 14 residues. The CDR3 nucleotides are TGTGCCAGCAGCGGGGGGGAGGCAGGAAACACCATATATTTT. Translated: CASSGGEAGNTIYF.

The chain combines TRBV6-5 with TRBJ2-1; TRBD2 matches at 10 bases. This CDR3 has 15 amino acids. The V gene's germline CDR1 is MNHEY and CDR2 SVGAGI. The trim removed 4 bases at V and 8 bases at J, leaving 8 bases unmatched. CDR3 DNA sequence: TGTGCCAGCAGTTTCCGTAGCGGGGGGAGTGATGAGCAGTTCTTC. Residues: CASSFRSGGSDEQFF.

This clone was seen a single time. The chain uses TRBV29-1 and TRBJ1-2; 7 bases agree with TRBD1. V dropped 6 bases and J dropped 4; count of bases not matched to a gene: 5. The CDR3 spans 12 residues. Germline V CDR1 and CDR2: SQVTM, ANQGSEA. The CDR3 DNA is TGCAGCGTAGAGCAGGGGGTCTATGGCTACACCTTC. Its translation: CSVEQGVYGYTF.

The V gene is TRBV5-1, the J gene TRBJ2-3, with 11 bases matching TRBD2. Unmatched junction bases numbered 4, after V lost 1 base and J lost 6 bases. Germline loops: CDR1 SGHRS, CDR2 YFSETQ. This CDR3 spans 15 amino acids. The CDR3: CASSLTSGSGDTQYF. The CDR3 DNA follows: TGCGCCAGCAGCTTGACTAGCGGGAGCGGGGATACGCAGTATTTT.

This chain links TRBV11-2 with TRBJ1-5, with D perhaps TRBD1 (5 bases). The V gene's germline CDR1 is SGHAT and CDR2 FQNNGV. This CDR3 contains 17 residues. V dropped 1 base and J dropped 5 bases, with 18 bases sitting between them. The CDR3 DNA reads as TGTGCCAGCAGCTTAGGCAGGGCCCCTAAGCGGGATCAGCCCCAGCATTTT. Its translation is CASSLGRAPKRDQPQHF.

This sequence joins TRBV6-4 and TRBJ2-1; D is unresolved. The germline CDR1 and CDR2 sequences are MRHNA and SNTAGT. Trimming took 8 bases from V and 0 from J, leaving 14 bases between them. This CDR3 has 15 residues. CDR3 DNA: TGTGCCAGCTGCCCGGGTACGAGCTCCTACAATGAGCAGTTCTTC. It is translated as CASCPGTSSYNEQFF.

The chain carries TRBV1 and TRBJ2-2; TRBD2 reflects the table's D call only, with no check against the DNA. TRBV1 is given as a pseudogene. CDR3 length equals 16 residues. The CDR3 region has the DNA TGCACCAGCAGCCAAGTTGCGAGCCATGTCACCGGGGAGCTGTTTTTT. It codes for CTSSQVASHVTGELFF.

This clone appeared once. This chain links TRBV7-6 with TRBJ1-1; tentatively, D is TRBD1 (5 bases). The CDR3 has 15 amino acids. V was pared by 5 bases and J by 2 bases, with 15 bases between. CDR1 SGHVS and CDR2 FNYEAQ come from the germline V gene. This CDR3 reads CASSPSRQKNTEAFF. CDR3 nucleotides: TGTGCCAGCAGCCCCAGTAGACAGAAAAACACTGAAGCTTTCTTT.

The CDR3 DNA sequence: TGTGCCAGCAGCGTAGGAGGGGGAAAGTACCAAGAGACCCAGTACTTC. As protein: CASSVGGGKYQETQYF. The chain combines TRBV9 with TRBJ2-5, with D possibly matching TRBD1 (6 bases). The V end was cut by 0 bases, the J end by 0 bases, with 12 bases between. Germline CDR1 and CDR2: SGDLS and YYNGEE. This CDR3 contains 16 residues.

The chain has TRBV11-2 and TRBJ1-5; TRBD1 agrees at 7 bases. Germline CDR1 is SGHAT and CDR2 is FQNNGV. The V gene end was trimmed by 1 base and the J gene end by 5 bases; junction bases not matched to a gene: 8. This CDR3 spans 16 amino acids. Written as DNA, the CDR3 is TGTGCCAGCAGCTTAGGGATCGACAGGGATGATCAGCCCCAGCATTTT. Translating it yields CASSLGIDRDDQPQHF. The complete variable domain, with remaining parts taken from reference TRBV11-2 and TRBJ1-5, reads EAGVAQSPRYKIIEKRQSVAFWCNPISGHATLYWYQQILGQGPKLLIQFQNNGVVDDSQLPKDRFSAERLKGVDSTLKIQPAKLEDSAVYLCASSLGIDRDDQPQHFGDGTRLSIL.

As DNA, the CDR3 is TGTGCCAGCAGCTTAGGGGGACAGACTCATGGCTACACCTTC. Translated: CASSLGGQTHGYTF. The chain uses TRBV7-2 and TRBJ1-2, with 7 bases aligning to TRBD1. CDR1 SGHTA and CDR2 FQGNSA come from the germline V gene. The trim removed 1 base at V and 6 bases at J, leaving 5 bases unmatched. This CDR3 contains 14 residues.